The rows below give T cell receptor beta chains drawn from one sample of a study of liver allograft versus peripheral blood T cells. TCRdb re-called the reads with MiXCR, one entry per CDR3 protein. The sample has about 5,600 distinct CDR3 sequences; approximately 14% are singletons. The receptor set was obtained from a human patient who had a liver transplant. The graft donor may account for some of the T cells. Each CDR3 is given with its conserved first and last residue. The D gene is left open where the match is weak. Some rows mark clone size as missing; the rest say once, few, many or name a class of expanded clone.

-	15	TRBV28	TRBJ1-1	medium-sized	TGTGCCAGCAGTTCCTCTTCCCTTGGGGGGAATGAAGCTTTCTTT	CASSSSSLGGNEAFF
-	14	TRBV12-3/TRBV12-4	TRBJ1-5	-	TGTGCCAGCAGTTCCCCGGACGGATATCAGCCCCAGCATTTT	CASSSPDGYQPQHF
-	14	TRBV30	TRBJ2-3	medium-sized	TGTGCCTGGATTAGACGAGCTAGCACAGATACGCAGTATTTT	CAWIRRASTDTQYF
-	15	TRBV6-1	TRBJ1-3	medium-sized	TGTGCCAGCAGTAAGGGCAGTCCCTCTGGAAACACCATATATTTT	CASSKGSPSGNTIYF
-	15	TRBV7-2	TRBJ1-5	few	TGTGCCAGCAGTCATCGGGGGGCTGGCAATCAGCCCCAGCATTTT	CASSHRGAGNQPQHF
-	11	TRBV28	TRBJ1-2	-	TGTGCCAGCAGGCAGGACTATGGCTACACCTTC	CASRQDYGYTF
-	15	TRBV11-2	TRBJ2-1	few	TGTGCCAGCAGCTTAGACTCAGTCTCCTACAATGAGCAGTTCTTC	CASSLDSVSYNEQFF
-	16	TRBV7-2	TRBJ1-6	-	TGTGCCAGCACCCCCCGGGGGAGGGCCTCGGGGTCACCCCTCCACTTT	CASTPRGRASGSPLHF
-	15	TRBV6-6	TRBJ1-3	medium-sized	TGTGCCAGCAGTGTAACAGGCTTCTCTGGAAACACCATATATTTT	CASSVTGFSGNTIYF
TRBD2	17	TRBV6-2/TRBV6-3	TRBJ2-1	medium-sized	TGTGCCAGCACCCCAGGGACTAGCGGGAGCTCCTACAATGAGCAGTTCTTC	CASTPGTSGSSYNEQFF
-	14	TRBV24-1	TRBJ2-7	medium-sized	TGTGCCACCAGTGACGGCCAGAGGACGAGGGAGCAGTACTTC	CATSDGQRTREQYF
-	11	TRBV7-2	TRBJ2-1	-	TGTGCCAGCAGCTTAGCGCATGAGCAGTTCTTC	CASSLAHEQFF
-	14	TRBV25-1	TRBJ1-1	medium-sized	TGTGCCAGCAGTGAATTTGGGGGGAACACTGAAGCTTTCTTT	CASSEFGGNTEAFF
TRBD1	13	TRBV7-2	TRBJ1-1	medium-sized	TGTGCCAGCAGCCCACAGGGGGGATCTGAAGCTTTCTTT	CASSPQGGSEAFF
-	15	TRBV7-2	TRBJ1-6	medium-sized	TGTGCCAGCAGCTCATCGGGACGGATTAATTCACCCCTCCACTTT	CASSSSGRINSPLHF
-	15	TRBV30	TRBJ1-4	medium-sized	TGTGCCTGGAGTTTGTCGGGTTTTGGGGAGGGAAAACTGTTTTTT	CAWSLSGFGEGKLFF
-	14	TRBV11-2	TRBJ1-5	-	TGTGCCAGCAGCCTGGGGCGCAACAATCAGCCCCAGCATTTT	CASSLGRNNQPQHF
-	19	TRBV18	TRBJ1-5	medium-sized	TGTGCCAGCTCACCCCCAGGAGTCCGTGGGGGATCTAGCAATCAGCCCCAGCATTTT	CASSPPGVRGGSSNQPQHF
TRBD1	18	TRBV7-9	TRBJ1-2	medium-sized	TGTGCCAGCAGCTTACGCCCGGGACAGGGCGCGGGGGCCTATGGCTACACCTTC	CASSLRPGQGAGAYGYTF
-	16	TRBV29-1	TRBJ2-5	medium-sized	TGCAGCGTCCAATACCTACCCGGCTTCCTAGGGGAGACCCAGTACTTC	CSVQYLPGFLGETQYF
-	14	TRBV28	TRBJ2-7	many	TGTGCCAGCAGTTTATTCGGGACGGTGGGTGAGCAGTACTTC	CASSLFGTVGEQYF
TRBD1	14	TRBV6-2/TRBV6-3	TRBJ2-1	few	TGTGCCAGCAGTTACTGGGGACAGAACAATGAGCAGTTCTTC	CASSYWGQNNEQFF
-	13	TRBV7-2	TRBJ1-5	many	TGTGCCAGCAGCTTTTCGAGCAATCAGCCCCAGCATTTT	CASSFSSNQPQHF
-	12	TRBV20-1	TRBJ1-3	medium-sized	TGCAGTGCTAGTGCGGATGGAAACACCATATATTTT	CSASADGNTIYF
-	13	TRBV30	TRBJ1-2	few	TGTGCCTGGAGTGTAGAGGGGACCTATGGCTACACCTTC	CAWSVEGTYGYTF
TRBD1	13	TRBV12-3/TRBV12-4	TRBJ1-2	few	TGTGCCAGCAACGTCAGGGGGGTGGGTGGCTACACCTTC	CASNVRGVGGYTF
-	15	TRBV2	TRBJ1-4	-	TGTGCCAGCAGAGCGGACATAAATACTAATGAAAAACTGTTTTTT	CASRADINTNEKLFF
-	13	TRBV11-2	TRBJ1-1	medium-sized	TGTGCCAGCAGCCCCAGGGCTGCCACTGAAGCTTTCTTT	CASSPRAATEAFF
TRBD2	18	TRBV5-5	TRBJ2-1	few	TGTGCCAGCAGCTTGGTTGGTGAGCTAGCGGGAGGCAGGAATGAGCAGTTCTTC	CASSLVGELAGGRNEQFF
TRBD1	16	TRBV27	TRBJ2-7	medium-sized	TGTGCCAGCAGTCCGCTAACAGGGGATGTAGGCTACGAGCAGTACTTC	CASSPLTGDVGYEQYF
TRBD2	15	TRBV11-1	TRBJ2-7	medium-sized	TGTGCCAGCAGCTCCCTTAGCGGGAGGGATTTCGAGCAGTACTTC	CASSSLSGRDFEQYF
TRBD1	16	TRBV25-1	TRBJ1-1	many	TGTGCCAGCAGTGAATCCGGACAGGGGGTGAACACTGAAGCTTTCTTT	CASSESGQGVNTEAFF
-	14	TRBV18	TRBJ1-5	medium-sized	TGTGCCAGCTCAGAAGGCAGGGCTGGTCAGCCCCAGCATTTT	CASSEGRAGQPQHF
-	13	TRBV5-1	TRBJ1-1	few	TGCGCCAGCAGCGGTCAGGAGAACACTGAAGCTTTCTTT	CASSGQENTEAFF
-	14	TRBV20-1	TRBJ1-1	-	TGCAGCTGCCCTAGGGCCAGCCAGAACACTGAAGCTTTCTTT	CSCPRASQNTEAFF
TRBD2	14	TRBV19	TRBJ2-1	-	TGTGCCAGTAGTAGCGGGAGGCTTTACAATGAGCAGTTCTTC	CASSSGRLYNEQFF
-	16	TRBV7-9	TRBJ1-4	many	TGTGCCAGCAGCTTAGTTCACCTGGTAACTAATGAAAAACTGTTTTTT	CASSLVHLVTNEKLFF
TRBD2	16	TRBV20-1	TRBJ2-1	few	TGCAGTGCTAGAGATTATAGGCTAGCGGGGGGGTATGAGCAGTTCTTC	CSARDYRLAGGYEQFF
TRBD1	21	TRBV28	TRBJ1-6	-	TGTGCCAGCAGTTCCCATACACCACTCCGGGACAGGGGTCACAATAATTCACCCCTCCACTTT	CASSSHTPLRDRGHNNSPLHF
TRBD1	12	TRBV28	TRBJ1-5	-	TGTGCCAGCAGTTCAGGGGGTCAGCCCCAGCATTTT	CASSSGGQPQHF
TRBD2	16	TRBV6-1	TRBJ2-7	-	TGTGCCAGCAGTTACGGGGCAGCGGGAACGGGGGGTAAGCAGTACTTC	CASSYGAAGTGGKQYF
-	13	TRBV7-2	TRBJ2-3	few	TGTGCCAGCAGAGCCGGGACCACCGATACGCAGTATTTT	CASRAGTTDTQYF